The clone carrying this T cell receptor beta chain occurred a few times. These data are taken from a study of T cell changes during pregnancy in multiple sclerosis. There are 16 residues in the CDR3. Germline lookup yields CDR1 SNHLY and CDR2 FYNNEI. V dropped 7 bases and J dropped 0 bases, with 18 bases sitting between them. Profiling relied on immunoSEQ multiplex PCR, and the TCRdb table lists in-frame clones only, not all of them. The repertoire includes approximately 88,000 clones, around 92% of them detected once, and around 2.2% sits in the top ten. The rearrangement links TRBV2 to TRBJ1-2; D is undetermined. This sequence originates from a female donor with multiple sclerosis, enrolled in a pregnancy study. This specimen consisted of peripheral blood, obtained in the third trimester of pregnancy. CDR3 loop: CASTFSGTIANYGYTF. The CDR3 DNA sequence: TGTGCCAGCACGTTTTCAGGAACAATAGCTAACTATGGCTACACCTTC.